This T cell receptor (beta chain) was documented in a study of blood T cell repertoires in COVID-19. Study details: Collection of acute and convalescent COVID-19 samples took place in the United States, Italy and Spain.

Ages ranged from about 18 to 89 years, with residence in 24 US areas. Only in-frame clones appear in the TCRdb table, and some are missing; sequencing was by immunoSEQ multiplex PCR. The sample gives hundreds of thousands of clones, 85% to 95% of which show up once; around 2% is in the top ten. The sequence derives from a woman aged 18-29 years who had recovered from COVID-19. Specimen: PBMCs or T cells enriched from blood (not recorded which).

The CDR3 reads CASSPYGQGNSPLHF. The CDR3, as DNA: TGTGCCAGCAGCCCTTACGGGCAGGGCAATTCACCCCTCCACTTT. The chain carries TRBV9 and TRBJ1-6, with D possibly TRBD1 on 5 matching bases. From germline, CDR1 is SGDLS and CDR2 YYNGEE. CDR3 length: 15 residues. V was clipped by 4 bases and J by 7 bases, with 15 bases between them.